These 7 T cell receptor beta chains were all obtained from the same sample, sequenced in a study of cytomegalovirus exposure and HLA in healthy donors (TCRdb year 2017). Library creation used the immunoSEQ multiplex PCR assay. The multiplex PCR relied on a mix of 60 forward primers for TCR Vbeta segments and 13 reverse primers for TCR Jbeta segments. TCRdb obtained this table from immuneACCESS and retained in-frame rearrangements with V and J assigned. These tables miss some clones; where compared with another copy, unresolved V genes account for less than half of the shortfall, and the remainder is unexplained. This sample gives about 160,000 clones in total; approximately 80% of them show up just once. The ten largest clones represent 5% to 7% of the sample. Specimen: PBMCs. The origin of the receptors is a man aged 50-60 years in good health and CMV-seropositive.

This rearrangement joins TRBV7-9 to TRBJ2-7, with 7 positions matching TRBD1. With V trimmed by 0 bases and J by 7 bases, 15 bases remained unmatched. The CDR3 runs to 17 residues. The germline gives CDR1 SEHNR, CDR2 FQNEAQ (reference sequence). CDR3 protein: CASSLAAGGLTRGEQYF. As DNA, the CDR3 is TGTGCCAGCAGCTTAGCGGCAGGGGGTCTCACCCGCGGAGAGCAGTACTTC.

The V gene is TRBV11-1, the J gene TRBJ2-1, with 7 bases lining up with TRBD2. The CDR3 runs to 18 residues. From germline, CDR1 is SGHAT and CDR2 FQDESV (reference sequence). V lost 0 bases, J lost 12 bases, and 20 bases stayed unmatched. The DNA for the CDR3 is TGTGCCAGCAGCTTAGCAGGCCCGACCGGGACTAATAAACGAGCGCAGTTCTTC. Protein sequence: CASSLAGPTGTNKRAQFF. The full variable domain, its missing parts supplied by reference TRBV11-1 and TRBJ2-1, is EAEVAQSPRYKITEKSQAVAFWCDPISGHATLYWYRQILGQGPELLVQFQDESVVDDSQLPKDRFSAERLKGVDSTLKIQPAELGDSAMYLCASSLAGPTGTNKRAQFFGPGTRLTVL.

The chain employs TRBV5-4 and TRBJ1-1, with TRBD1 matching 9 bases. There are 13 residues in the CDR3. CDR1 SGHNT and CDR2 YYREEE come from the germline V gene (reference sequence). V trimming: 5 bases; J trimming: 7 bases; junction bases outside the gene matches: 6. The CDR3 loop reads CASRTGGMDEAFF. CDR3 sequence (DNA): TGTGCCAGCAGGACAGGGGGAATGGATGAAGCTTTCTTT. Drawing the rest from reference TRBV5-4 and TRBJ1-1, the complete variable domain is ETGVTQSPTHLIKTRGQQVTLRCSSQSGHNTVSWYQQALGQGPQFIFQYYREEENGRGNFPPRFSGLQFPNYSSELNVNALELDDSALYLCASRTGGMDEAFFGQGTRLTVV.

The chain links TRBV28 to TRBJ2-7, with 9 bases lining up with TRBD1. Per the germline V gene, CDR1 is MDHEN and CDR2 is SYDVKM. The CDR3 runs to 15 residues. The ends lost 5 bases at V and 3 bases at J; junction bases unmatched: 8. DNA of the CDR3: TGTGCCAGCAGTCTCCGGGACAGGGTGGACTACGAGCAGTACGTC. Translated: CASSLRDRVDYEQYV.

The rearrangement joins TRBV7-2 to TRBJ2-7; tentatively, D is TRBD1 (6 bases). The CDR3 loop spans 15 amino acids. CDR1 and CDR2 from the germline V gene are SGHTA and FQGNSA. Trimming took 5 bases from V and 6 from J, leaving 20 bases between them. This chain's CDR3 is CASSPQGRRIAEQYF. The CDR3 DNA sequence: TGTGCCAGCAGCCCACAGGGCCGCCGGATAGCCGAGCAGTACTTC.

The gene calls are TRBV20-1 and TRBJ2-4; TRBD1 aligns across 9 bases. Trimming took 3 bases from V and 16 from J; bases not matched to a gene: 7. CDR3 size: 11 residues. Germline loops: CDR1 DFQATT, CDR2 SNEGSKA (reference sequence). The DNA for the CDR3 is TGCAGTGCTAGTCATGGGACAGGGTCTTACTTC. Amino acid sequence: CSASHGTGSYF.

This clone has just a few counts. V gene TRBV5-8 combines with J gene TRBJ2-6; the D is unclear. Germline V gene data show CDR1 as SGHTS and CDR2 as YDEGEE. CDR3 length: 11 amino acids. Trimming stripped 0 bases from V and 12 bases from J, with 4 bases between. In DNA form, the CDR3 reads TGTGCCAGCAGCTTGGTCGGCGTCCTGACTTTC. Protein sequence: CASSLVGVLTF.